The T cell receptor beta chain under discussion was sequenced for a study of identical twins. MiXCR, run by TCRdb on the 5' RACE reads, gives a single entry per CDR3 protein. Of hundreds of thousands of distinct CDR3 sequences listed, over 9% are singletons. This clonotype has just a few counts. Germline-derived CDR1 and CDR2 are LNHNV and YYDKDF (reference sequence). The ends were cut back, 6 bases at V and 1 base at J, with 14 bases in the middle. This CDR3 spans 15 amino acids. These data also featured in a second study, about yellow fever vaccine responses in identical twins. From that report: Reportedly, twins showed a vaccine T cell response that looked partly convergent and partly personalized.

The chain couples TRBV15 to TRBJ2-3, with TRBD1 as a possible D gene (5 bases). Sequencing was done on a sample of PBMCs. The TCR sequence derives from a woman aged 18-29 years in good health. This chain's CDR3 is CATSSRGIRTDTQYF. The CDR3, as DNA: TGTGCCACCAGTTCTAGGGGTATCCGCACAGATACGCAGTATTTT.